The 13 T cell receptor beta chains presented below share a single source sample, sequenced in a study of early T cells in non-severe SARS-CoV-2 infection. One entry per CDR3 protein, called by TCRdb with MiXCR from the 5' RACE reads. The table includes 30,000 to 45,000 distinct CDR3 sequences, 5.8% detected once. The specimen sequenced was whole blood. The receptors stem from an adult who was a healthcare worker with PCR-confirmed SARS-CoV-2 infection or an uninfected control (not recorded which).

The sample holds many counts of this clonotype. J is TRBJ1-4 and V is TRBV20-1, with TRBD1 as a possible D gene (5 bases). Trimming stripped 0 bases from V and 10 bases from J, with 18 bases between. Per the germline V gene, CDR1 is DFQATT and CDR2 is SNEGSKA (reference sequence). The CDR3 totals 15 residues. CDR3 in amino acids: CSARDPGLHQGKLFF. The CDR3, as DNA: TGCAGTGCTAGAGATCCGGGACTCCATCAAGGAAAACTGTTTTTT.

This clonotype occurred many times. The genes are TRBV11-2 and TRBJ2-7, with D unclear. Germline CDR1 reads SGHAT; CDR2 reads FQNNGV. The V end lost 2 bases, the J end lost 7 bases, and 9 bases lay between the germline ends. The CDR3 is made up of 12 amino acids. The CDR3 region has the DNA TGTGCCAGCAGCTTAAACGGCGTGGAGCAGTACTTC. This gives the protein CASSLNGVEQYF. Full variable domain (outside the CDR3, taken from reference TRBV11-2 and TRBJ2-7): EAGVAQSPRYKIIEKRQSVAFWCNPISGHATLYWYQQILGQGPKLLIQFQNNGVVDDSQLPKDRFSAERLKGVDSTLKIQPAKLEDSAVYLCASSLNGVEQYFGPGTRLTVT.

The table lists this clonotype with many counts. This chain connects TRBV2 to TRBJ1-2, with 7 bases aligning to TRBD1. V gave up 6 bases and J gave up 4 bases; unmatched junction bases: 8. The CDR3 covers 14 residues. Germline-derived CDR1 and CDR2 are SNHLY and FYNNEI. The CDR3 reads CASRDWGQSYGYTF. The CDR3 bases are TGTGCCAGCAGGGATTGGGGACAGAGCTATGGCTACACCTTC.

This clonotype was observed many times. The CDR3 region has the DNA TGTGCCAGTAGTACCCCAGGGGCCGAGCAGTACTTC. The encoded protein is CASSTPGAEQYF. The chain has TRBV19 and TRBJ2-7; TRBD1 might be the D (6 bases). Trimming removed 4 bases at V and 6 bases at J, with 10 bases between. The CDR3 length is 12 residues. The germline V gene has CDR1 LNHDA and CDR2 SQIVND (reference sequence).

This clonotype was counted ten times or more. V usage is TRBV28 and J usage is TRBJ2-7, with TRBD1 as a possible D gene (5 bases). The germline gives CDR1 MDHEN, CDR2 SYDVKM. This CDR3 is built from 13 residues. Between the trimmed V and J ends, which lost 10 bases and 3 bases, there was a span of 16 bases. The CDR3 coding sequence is TGTGCCACTGCATCGACAGCCGTCTACGAGCAGTACTTC. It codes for CATASTAVYEQYF.

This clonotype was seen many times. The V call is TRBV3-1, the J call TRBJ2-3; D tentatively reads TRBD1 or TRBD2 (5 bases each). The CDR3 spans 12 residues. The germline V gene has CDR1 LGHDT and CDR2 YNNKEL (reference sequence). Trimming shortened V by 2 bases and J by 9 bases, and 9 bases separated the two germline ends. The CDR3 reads CASSQIGGTQYF. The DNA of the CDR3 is TGTGCCAGCAGCCAAATTGGGGGAACGCAGTATTTT.

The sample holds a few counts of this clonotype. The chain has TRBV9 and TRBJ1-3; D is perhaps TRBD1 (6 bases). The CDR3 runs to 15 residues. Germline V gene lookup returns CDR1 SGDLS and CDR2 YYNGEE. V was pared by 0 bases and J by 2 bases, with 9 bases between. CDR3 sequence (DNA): TGTGCCAGCAGCGTAGGGGGGACAACTGGAAACACCATATATTTT. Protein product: CASSVGGTTGNTIYF.

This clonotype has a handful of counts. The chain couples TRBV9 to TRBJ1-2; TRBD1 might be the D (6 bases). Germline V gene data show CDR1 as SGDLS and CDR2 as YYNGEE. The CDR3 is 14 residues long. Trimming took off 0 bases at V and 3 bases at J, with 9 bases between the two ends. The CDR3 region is CASSVGYRDYGYTF. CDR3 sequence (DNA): TGTGCCAGCAGCGTAGGGTACAGGGACTATGGCTACACCTTC. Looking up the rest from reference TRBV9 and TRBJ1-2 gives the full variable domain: DSGVTQTPKHLITATGQRVTLRCSPRSGDLSVYWYQQSLDQGLQFLIQYYNGEERAKGNILERFSAQQFPDLHSELNLSSLELGDSALYFCASSVGYRDYGYTFGSGTRLTVV.

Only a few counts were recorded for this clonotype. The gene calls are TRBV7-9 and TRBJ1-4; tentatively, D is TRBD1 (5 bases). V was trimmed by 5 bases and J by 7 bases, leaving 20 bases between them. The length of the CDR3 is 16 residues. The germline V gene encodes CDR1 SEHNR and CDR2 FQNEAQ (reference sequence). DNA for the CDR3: TGTGCCAGCAGCACCTCAAACGCAGGGTTAGGTGAAAAACTGTTTTTT. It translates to CASSTSNAGLGEKLFF.

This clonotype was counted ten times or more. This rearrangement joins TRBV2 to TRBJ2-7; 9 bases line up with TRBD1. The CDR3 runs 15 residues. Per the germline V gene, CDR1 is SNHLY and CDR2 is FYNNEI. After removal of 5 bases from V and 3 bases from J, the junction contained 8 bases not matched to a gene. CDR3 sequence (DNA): TGTGCCAGCAGTAATCACAGGGGGCGGGACTACGAGCAGTACTTC. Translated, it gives CASSNHRGRDYEQYF.

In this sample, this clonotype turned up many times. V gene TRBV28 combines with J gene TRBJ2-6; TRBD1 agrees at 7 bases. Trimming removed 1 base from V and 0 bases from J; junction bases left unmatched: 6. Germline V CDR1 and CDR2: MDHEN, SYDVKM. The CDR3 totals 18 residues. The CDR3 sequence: CASSLFRGQHSGANVLTF. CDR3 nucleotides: TGTGCCAGCAGTTTATTTAGGGGACAGCACTCTGGGGCCAACGTCCTGACTTTC.

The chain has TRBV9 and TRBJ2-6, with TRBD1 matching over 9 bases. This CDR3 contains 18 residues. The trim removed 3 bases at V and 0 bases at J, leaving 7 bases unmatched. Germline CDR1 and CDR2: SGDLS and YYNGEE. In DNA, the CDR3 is TGTGCCAGCAGCGAGGGGACAGGGACAGACTCTGGGGCCAACGTCCTGACTTTC. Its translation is CASSEGTGTDSGANVLTF.

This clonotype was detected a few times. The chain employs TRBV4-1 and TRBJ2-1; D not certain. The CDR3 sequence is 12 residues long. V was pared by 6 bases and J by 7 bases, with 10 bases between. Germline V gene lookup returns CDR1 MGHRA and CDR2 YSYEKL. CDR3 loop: CASRQWDNEQFF. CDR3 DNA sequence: TGCGCCAGCAGACAATGGGATAATGAGCAGTTCTTC.